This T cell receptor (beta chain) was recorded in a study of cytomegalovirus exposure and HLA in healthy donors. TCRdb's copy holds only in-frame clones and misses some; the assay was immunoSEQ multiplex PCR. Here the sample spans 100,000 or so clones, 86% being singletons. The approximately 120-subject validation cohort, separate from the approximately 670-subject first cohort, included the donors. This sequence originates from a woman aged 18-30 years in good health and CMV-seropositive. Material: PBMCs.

The CDR3, as DNA: TGTGCCAGCAGCTTAGAACTAGCGGGGACGACGCAGTATTTT. This translates into CASSLELAGTTQYF. V gene TRBV7-8 combines with J gene TRBJ2-3; the match to TRBD2 covers 10 bases. CDR3 size: 14 residues. The ends lost 1 base at V and 9 bases at J; junction bases unmatched: 4. Germline loops: CDR1 SGHVS, CDR2 FQNEAQ.